Each of the 11 T cell receptor beta chains below was sequenced from the same sample in a study of shared clonotypes between healthy human individuals. This table comes from immunoSEQ multiplex PCR, and its TCRdb copy is limited to in-frame clones, with some not included. The data show some 490,000 clones, 70% to 85% seen once. The source material was PBMCs. These receptors all come from a middle-aged woman in good health. Some clones in this sample may be carry-over from other donors' samples.

This chain links TRBV5-1 with TRBJ2-5; a possible D gene is TRBD2 (5 bases). Germline-derived CDR1 and CDR2 are SGHRS and YFSETQ. V shed 5 bases and J shed 1 base, with 9 bases lying between them. This CDR3 is 13 amino acids long. The CDR3 DNA sequence: TGCGCCAGCAGTAAGGGAGTCCAAGAGACCCAGTACTTC. Translated, it gives CASSKGVQETQYF.

This clone has more than one count but fewer than ten. V usage is TRBV28 and J usage is TRBJ2-7; D tentatively reads TRBD1 or TRBD2 (5 bases each). V lost 7 bases, J lost 2 bases, and 12 bases lay in between. In germline, CDR1 is MDHEN, CDR2 SYDVKM. CDR3 length: 13 amino acids. CDR3 sequence: CASKGPHPYEQYF. The CDR3 DNA reads TGTGCCAGCAAGGGACCGCACCCCTACGAGCAGTACTTC.

This clone was observed a few times. The rearrangement joins TRBV28 to TRBJ2-1; maybe TRBD2 (5 bases). The CDR3 sequence is 14 residues long. The ends were cut back, 1 base at V and 6 bases at J, with 10 bases in the middle. CDR1 and CDR2 from the germline V gene are MDHEN and SYDVKM. Written as DNA, the CDR3 is TGTGCCAGCAGTTTATCGGACTTCATCAATGAGCAGTTCTTC. Amino acid sequence: CASSLSDFINEQFF.

Remarks on this clone: A far larger clone is one nucleotide away, so this likely arose from a read error. J is TRBJ1-3 and V is TRBV30, with D perhaps matching TRBD1 (6 bases). Looked up from germline, CDR1 is GTSNPN and CDR2 is SVGIG (reference sequence). The CDR3 spans 14 residues. CDR3 loop: CARRSQGFGNTIYF. The DNA of the CDR3 is TGTGCCCGGAGATCACAGGGATTTGGAAACACCATATATTTT.

In the case of this clone: Other DNA sequences in this specimen translate into the identical CDR3. V usage is TRBV18 and J usage is TRBJ2-1; no reliable D call. The CDR3 extends over 14 amino acids. Trimming cost V 3 bases and J 0 bases, with 6 bases left between them. Germline CDR1 KGHSH, CDR2 LQKENI. The CDR3 loop is CASSPASSYNEQFF. For the CDR3, the DNA is TGTGCCAGCTCACCGGCGTCCTCCTACAATGAGCAGTTCTTC.

This clone has a single count. This chain uses TRBV5-1 with TRBJ1-5; a possible D gene is TRBD1 (5 bases). CDR1 is SGHRS and CDR2 is YFSETQ in the germline V gene. This CDR3 spans 15 amino acids. V was shortened by 1 base and J by 7 bases, with 15 bases between the two germline ends. This chain's CDR3 is CASSLYGHLSQPQHF. The CDR3 DNA reads TGCGCCAGCAGCTTGTACGGACACCTCTCCCAGCCCCAGCATTTT.

The rearrangement links TRBV7-9 to TRBJ2-1; 10 nucleotides match TRBD1. CDR1 SEHNR and CDR2 FQNEAQ come from the germline V gene (reference sequence). V lost 4 bases, J lost 6 bases, and 6 bases stayed unmatched. The CDR3 is 15 amino acids. The CDR3 sequence: CASSYRTGGINEQFF. The CDR3 DNA sequence: TGTGCCAGCAGCTACAGGACAGGGGGGATCAATGAGCAGTTCTTC.

This clone was seen a handful of times. The V call is TRBV11-2, the J call TRBJ2-7; D remains ambiguous. CDR1 is SGHAT and CDR2 is FQNNGV in the germline V gene. The V end lost 5 bases, the J end lost 4 bases, and 6 bases lay between the germline ends. The CDR3 extends over 11 amino acids. The CDR3 DNA reads as TGTGCCAGCAGCCCTATGTACGAGCAGTACTTC. This sequence encodes CASSPMYEQYF.

V gene TRBV7-2 combines with J gene TRBJ2-5; 9 bases agree with TRBD1. Germline V gene data show CDR1 as SGHTA and CDR2 as FQGNSA. V lost 6 bases and J lost 5; bases outside the gene matches: 10. The CDR3 contains 15 residues. CDR3 coding DNA: TGTGCCAGCAGTCGTCCGGGACAGGGTTGGGAGACCCAGTACTTC. It is translated as CASSRPGQGWETQYF.

In DNA, the CDR3 is TGTGCCTGGACGATAGCGGACTCCTACGAGCAGTACTTC. This codes for CAWTIADSYEQYF. The chain joins TRBV30 to TRBJ2-7; tentatively, D is TRBD2 (6 bases). V lost 4 bases, J lost 0 bases, and 10 bases lay in between. The CDR3 covers 13 residues. Germline lookup yields CDR1 GTSNPN and CDR2 SVGIG (reference sequence).

V usage is TRBV5-1 and J usage is TRBJ2-2; D perhaps matches TRBD2 (6 bases). The CDR3 spans 16 residues. Deletions cut 1 base from V and 3 bases from J, with 13 bases between. CDR1 is SGHRS, CDR2 YFSETQ, per germline. CDR3 bases: TGCGCCAGCAGCTTGAGAGGGACTCTATACACCGGGGAGCTGTTTTTT. Translating it yields CASSLRGTLYTGELFF.